Shown below are 21 T cell receptor beta chains from a single sample sequenced in a study of T-cell reconstitution after alpha-beta-depleted transplantation in children (dated by TCRdb to about 2016). The treatment or condition label on this specimen signifies: allogeneic hematopoietic cell transplantation with graft depleted of TCRalphabeta T cells and CD19 B cells. Receptors were amplified or captured by PCR. The listed sequencing device is Illumina HiSeq 2500. TCR libraries were prepared with molecular barcoding, using unique molecular identifiers to normalize TCRbeta repertoire quantification. TCRdb redid the processing of the public reads, applying fastp at Q25 and MiXCR, and retained in-frame beta chains. For every CDR3 protein sequence, its rows merge into one entry that carries the most common genes and DNA. In all, the sample holds around 800,000 distinct CDR3 sequences, and under 20% of those were seen once. Of the sample, around 5.3% is held by the ten largest clones.

Here the sequenced sample was PBMCs, mostly from graft donor cells, taken 360 days after TCRalphabeta/CD19-depleted stem cell transplant. These TCRs come from a male patient between 5 and 17 years old who had a stem cell transplant for acute lymphoblastic leukemia, so the T cells may come from the graft donor.

The chain joins TRBV5-1 to TRBJ2-5, with D perhaps TRBD2 (5 bases). V was trimmed by 6 bases and J by 0 bases, leaving 9 bases between them. Germline-derived CDR1 and CDR2 are SGHRS and YFSETQ. The length of the CDR3 is 13 residues. The CDR3: CASTYGDQETQYF. DNA for the CDR3: TGCGCCAGCACTTACGGGGACCAAGAGACCCAGTACTTC.

This chain connects TRBV9 to TRBJ2-4; 7 bases map to TRBD1. Germline values: CDR1 SGDLS, CDR2 YYNGEE. The J segment lost 11 bases and the V segment lost 4 bases, leaving 9 bases of the junction unmatched. The CDR3 extends over 13 amino acids. The CDR3 loop reads CASSLWTGALQYF. For the CDR3, the DNA is TGTGCCAGCAGCTTATGGACAGGTGCTCTTCAGTACTTC.

This clonotype has just a few counts. CDR3 region: CVEGARAGAMETQYF. CDR3 DNA: TGTGTCGAGGGGGCGAGAGCGGGGGCTATGGAGACCCAGTACTTC. The chain combines TRBV7-9 with TRBJ2-5; tentatively, D is TRBD2 (8 bases). The CDR3 contains 15 residues. Per the germline V gene, CDR1 is SEHNR and CDR2 is FQNEAQ (reference sequence).

The chain employs TRBV29-1 and TRBJ2-2; D gene uncertain. The CDR3 is made up of 14 amino acids. The V and J ends lost 3 bases and 0 bases respectively, with 8 bases between them. CDR1 SQVTM and CDR2 ANQGSEA come from the germline V gene. Here the CDR3 DNA reads TGCAGCGTTGAGTGGCGCACGAACACCGGGGAGCTGTTTTTT. It is translated as CSVEWRTNTGELFF.

This clonotype was picked up a small number of times. The chain joins TRBV29-1 to TRBJ2-2; unclear D gene. CDR3 length equals 13 residues. V lost 5 bases and J 8 bases, leaving 15 bases between the germline ends. Per germline, CDR1 SQVTM and CDR2 ANQGSEA. This chain's CDR3 is CSVRASGPGELFF. In DNA form, the CDR3 reads TGCAGCGTTCGGGCTAGTGGCCCTGGGGAGCTGTTTTTT.

This clonotype was seen repeatedly, ten times or more. The V gene is TRBV12-3 or TRBV12-4, the J gene TRBJ2-1, with unresolved D. There are 13 residues in the CDR3. Deletions cut 3 bases from V and 10 bases from J, with 13 bases between. This CDR3 is CASSFLVLLEQFF. CDR3 DNA: TGTGCCAGCAGTTTCCTGGTCTTGTTGGAGCAGTTCTTC.

This chain links TRBV6-4 with TRBJ2-1, with TRBD2 matching 8 bases. J was trimmed by 0 bases and V by 5 bases; bases with no gene match: 6. Per germline, CDR1 MRHNA and CDR2 SNTAGT. The CDR3 has 16 amino acids. The CDR3 loop is CASSYLAGSSYNEQFF. CDR3 DNA: TGTGCCAGCAGTTACTTAGCGGGAAGCTCCTACAATGAGCAGTTCTTC.

This clonotype was seen many times. The chain combines TRBV12-3 or TRBV12-4 with TRBJ2-7; the D is unclear. Trimming took 5 bases from V and 0 from J, leaving 5 bases between them. The CDR3 consists of 12 residues. Written as DNA, the CDR3 is TGTGCCAGCAGTACGAGCTCCTACGAGCAGTACTTC. It yields the protein CASSTSSYEQYF.

The chain combines TRBV29-1 with TRBJ2-7; D may be TRBD2 (6 bases). Germline V CDR1 and CDR2: SQVTM, ANQGSEA. This CDR3 has 15 residues. Trimming shortened V by 0 bases and J by 2 bases, and 14 bases separated the two germline ends. The CDR3 DNA sequence: TGCAGCGTTGAAGATCCGGAGGGGCCGCCCTACGAGCAGTACTTC. Translation: CSVEDPEGPPYEQYF.

The chain combines TRBV6-5 with TRBJ1-2; perhaps TRBD1 as D (5 bases). The length of the CDR3 is 14 residues. Trimming took 0 bases from V and 4 from J, leaving 9 bases between them. Per the germline V gene, CDR1 is MNHEY and CDR2 is SVGAGI. CDR3 nucleotide sequence: TGTGCCAGCAGTTACTCGGGGCCACGCTATGGCTACACCTTC. Translated, it gives CASSYSGPRYGYTF.

In its sample, this clonotype was seen a few times. V usage is TRBV27 and J usage is TRBJ2-2; TRBD1 is a possible D gene (7 bases). CDR1 and CDR2 (germline): MNHEY, SMNVEV (reference sequence). The CDR3 has 15 residues. Deletions cut 6 bases from V and 1 base from J, with 12 bases between. The CDR3 loop reads CASRYRGGNTGELFF. CDR3 sequence (DNA): TGTGCCAGCAGATACAGGGGAGGGAACACCGGGGAGCTGTTTTTT.

This clonotype was recorded once. The gene calls are TRBV30 and TRBJ2-3; D perhaps matches TRBD1 (5 bases). Trimming took 1 base from V and 3 from J, leaving 5 bases between them. CDR3 length: 12 amino acids. Germline CDR1 is GTSNPN and CDR2 is SVGIG (reference sequence). The CDR3: CAWSAGTDTQYF. The CDR3 nucleotides are TGTGCCTGGAGTGCAGGGACAGATACGCAGTATTTT.

The chain links TRBV29-1 to TRBJ1-6; maybe TRBD1 (5 bases). V dropped 6 bases and J dropped 7 bases, with 13 bases sitting between them. Germline V gives CDR1 SQVTM, CDR2 ANQGSEA. The CDR3 loop spans 13 amino acids. Written as DNA, the CDR3 is TGCAGCGTGTCCCGGGACGTCAATTCACCCCTCCACTTT. This gives the protein CSVSRDVNSPLHF.

The V call is TRBV5-1, the J call TRBJ2-2; tentative D call: TRBD2 (6 bases). Germline V gives CDR1 SGHRS, CDR2 YFSETQ. Between the trimmed V and J ends, which lost 4 bases and 1 base, there was a span of 11 bases. The CDR3 has 15 amino acids. As DNA, the CDR3 is TGCGCCAGCAGCATCTTTAGCGGGAACACCGGGGAGCTGTTTTTT. Its protein is CASSIFSGNTGELFF.

This clonotype has ten or more counts. J is TRBJ2-3 and V is TRBV2, with D unresolved. CDR1 and CDR2 (germline): SNHLY, FYNNEI. V shed 6 bases and J shed 2 bases, with 9 bases lying between them. This CDR3 contains 13 residues. The CDR3 sequence: CASRSQPTDTQYF. In nucleotides, the CDR3 is TGTGCCAGCAGGTCACAGCCCACAGATACGCAGTATTTT.

J is TRBJ1-1 and V is TRBV15; D may be TRBD1 (5 bases). The CDR3 is 12 residues long. The germline gives CDR1 LNHNV, CDR2 YYDKDF (reference sequence). Deletions cut 0 bases from V and 7 bases from J, with 6 bases between. The CDR3 reads CATSREGVEAFF. In DNA, the CDR3 is TGTGCCACCAGCAGAGAAGGGGTTGAAGCTTTCTTT.

This clonotype has a handful of counts. The chain couples TRBV7-3 to TRBJ2-3; 7 nucleotides agree with TRBD2. The CDR3 is 16 residues long. Germline assignment: CDR1 SGHTA and CDR2 FQGTGA. Losses at the gene ends were 5 bases for V and 0 bases for J; bases not matched to a gene: 8. CDR3 amino acids: CASSKSRRGSTDTQYF. CDR3 bases: TGTGCCAGCAGCAAAAGCCGGCGGGGGAGCACAGATACGCAGTATTTT.

The V gene is TRBV5-1, the J gene TRBJ1-1, with D possibly being TRBD1 (5 bases). The germline CDR1 and CDR2 sequences are SGHRS and YFSETQ. Trimming took 2 bases from V and 4 from J, leaving 24 bases between them. CDR3 length: 18 amino acids. The CDR3, as DNA: TGCGCCAGCAGCTTAGCTCACCCAGGGCGGGCAGCAGGCACTGAAGCTTTCTTT. This gives the protein CASSLAHPGRAAGTEAFF. The full variable domain, its missing parts supplied by reference TRBV5-1 and TRBJ1-1, is KAGVTQTPRYLIKTRGQQVTLSCSPISGHRSVSWYQQTPGQGLQFLFEYFSETQRNKGNFPGRFSGRQFSNSRSEMNVSTLELGDSALYLCASSLAHPGRAAGTEAFFGQGTRLTVV.

This chain uses TRBV9 with TRBJ2-1; a weak D match, TRBD2 (7 bases). Trimming shortened V by 0 bases and J by 4 bases, and 17 bases separated the two germline ends. This CDR3 comprises 17 residues. Germline V gene sequence: CDR1 SGDLS, CDR2 YYNGEE. The CDR3 loop is CASSVERGGRTYNEQFF. The CDR3 bases are TGTGCCAGCAGCGTAGAGAGGGGGGGGCGGACGTACAATGAGCAGTTCTTC.

This clonotype was detected many times. The chain carries TRBV5-1 and TRBJ2-7, with D perhaps assigned TRBD1 or TRBD2 (5 bases each). The V gene lost 3 bases and the J gene lost 2 bases, with 12 bases spanning the gap. CDR3 length equals 14 residues. Germline V gene data show CDR1 as SGHRS and CDR2 as YFSETQ. The CDR3 is CASSSWGIPYEQYF. For the CDR3, the DNA is TGCGCCAGCAGCTCGTGGGGGATCCCCTACGAGCAGTACTTC. The whole variable domain, filled in from reference TRBV5-1 and TRBJ2-7, reads KAGVTQTPRYLIKTRGQQVTLSCSPISGHRSVSWYQQTPGQGLQFLFEYFSETQRNKGNFPGRFSGRQFSNSRSEMNVSTLELGDSALYLCASSSWGIPYEQYFGPGTRLTVT.

This clonotype was observed a few times. V gene TRBV20-1 combines with J gene TRBJ2-6; a possible D gene is TRBD2 (5 bases). The CDR3 contains 20 residues. In germline, CDR1 is DFQATT, CDR2 SNEGSKA (reference sequence). With 3 bases removed from V and 0 bases from J, the gap between germline ends came to 24 bases. CDR3 loop: CSASMHQARGFFSGANVLTF. CDR3 in DNA: TGCAGTGCTAGTATGCACCAAGCCCGAGGGTTTTTCTCTGGGGCCAACGTCCTGACTTTC.